This paragraph reports one TCR beta chain. The CDR3 sequence is 16 residues long. Germline assignment: CDR1 SGHRS and CDR2 YFSETQ. Trimming shortened V by 4 bases and J by 3 bases, and 16 bases separated the two germline ends. The data were taken from a study of blood T cell repertoires in COVID-19. Study details: Sites across the United States, Italy and Spain contributed samples from acute and convalescent COVID-19. T cells, B-cell-depleted T cells, or PBMCs supplied cDNA or gDNA.

Original processing notes: Estimates of nucleated cell counts were drawn from the amplification of reference gene primers. Using immunoSEQ multiplex PCR, the repertoire was profiled, and TCRdb retains in-frame clones only, with some absent. V, J and clone size are taken as reported in that table, and D and trimming were inferred from the DNA itself. The table lists 140,000 or so clones, around four fifths of them singletons. The sequence derives from a woman over 75 with acute or convalescent COVID-19. Source material: peripheral blood. This sequence joins TRBV5-1 and TRBJ1-4; TRBD1 is a possible D gene (5 bases). CDR3 protein: CASSRRPTEANEKLFF. The CDR3 nucleotides are TGCGCCAGCAGCCGCCGCCCGACAGAAGCTAATGAAAAACTGTTTTTT.